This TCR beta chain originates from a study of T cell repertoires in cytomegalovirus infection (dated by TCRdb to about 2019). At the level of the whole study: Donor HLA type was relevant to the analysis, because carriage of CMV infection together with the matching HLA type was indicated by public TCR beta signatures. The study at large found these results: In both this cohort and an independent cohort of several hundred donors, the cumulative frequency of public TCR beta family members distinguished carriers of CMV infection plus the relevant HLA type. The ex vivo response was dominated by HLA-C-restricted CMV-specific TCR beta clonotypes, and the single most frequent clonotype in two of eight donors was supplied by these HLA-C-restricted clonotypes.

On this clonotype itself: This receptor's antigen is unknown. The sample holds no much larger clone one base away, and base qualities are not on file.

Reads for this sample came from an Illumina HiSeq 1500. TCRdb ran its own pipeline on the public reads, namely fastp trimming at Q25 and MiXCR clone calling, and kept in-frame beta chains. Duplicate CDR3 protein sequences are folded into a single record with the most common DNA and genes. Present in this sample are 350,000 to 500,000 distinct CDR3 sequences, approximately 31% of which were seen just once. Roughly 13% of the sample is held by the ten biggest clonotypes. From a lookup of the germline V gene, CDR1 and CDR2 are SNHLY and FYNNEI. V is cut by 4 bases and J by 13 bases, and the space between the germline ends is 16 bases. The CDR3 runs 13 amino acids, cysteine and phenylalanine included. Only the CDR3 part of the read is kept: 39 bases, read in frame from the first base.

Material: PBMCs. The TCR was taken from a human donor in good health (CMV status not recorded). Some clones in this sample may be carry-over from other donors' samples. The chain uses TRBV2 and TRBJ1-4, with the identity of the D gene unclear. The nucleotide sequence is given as TGTGCCAGCAGTGTTACGGATGCTGTTAGACTGTTTTTT. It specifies CASSVTDAVRLFF.